The entry that follows covers one T cell receptor beta chain sequence. Which antigen it targets is not known. No quality values exist for individual bases; no much larger clone is one base distant. At the junction V is shortened by 1 base and J by 3 bases, with 6 bases in between. Based on the germline V gene, the CDR1 and CDR2 sequences are MNHEY and SVGAGI. Inclusive of the bounding cysteine and phenylalanine, the CDR3 is 13 residues long. Only the CDR3 DNA is retained, 39 bases long and in frame from the first base. This record comes from a study of tumor-infiltrating lymphocytes in localized non-small cell lung cancer (TCRdb year 2021). Regarding the research as a whole: The cohort covered several histologies, both smokers and never-smokers, and patients whose samples were collected after neoadjuvant chemotherapy. Resected tumor tissue and uninvolved lung tissue described as non-adjacent to the tumor were contributed by each patient, with both tissues obtained from the same patient. TCR sequencing was one of several integrated assays, alongside flow cytometry, multiplex immunofluorescence, RNA-seq, exome sequencing and proteomics, applied to the same patients. In total, the ICON cohort consisted of approximately 140 surgical patients with localized non-small cell lung cancer who had their tumors resected. A total of approximately 56 patients were included in the paired tumor versus uninvolved lung comparison of immunoSEQ T-cell fraction.

Enrollment in ICON was initiated in April 2016, and the last patient was enrolled in late 2018. A subcohort of around 76 patients provided fresh tumor and matched uninvolved tissue for in-depth immune analyses, with TCR sequencing among those analyses. DNA for TCR sequencing was isolated from bulk tissue, and no cell sorting was done. The T-cell fraction in tumor and uninvolved lung tissue was obtained from TCR sequencing using the immunoSEQ assay. The study's own analysis went as follows. For survival analysis, patients were split into high (upper tertile) and low (lower two tertiles) T-cell fraction groups and compared by log-rank test. A signed-rank test was used to test paired tumor versus uninvolved lung differences in T-cell fraction. In its TCRdb copy, this immuneACCESS table keeps in-frame sequences only and misses some clones. Where compared with another copy, unresolved V genes explain less than half of these, and the others have no known cause. Clone size and the V and J calls come from that table; the DNA yielded D and trimming. The table for this sample lists about 13,000 clones; 68% of them were counted only once. Over 8% of the sample is taken by the ten largest.

Here is what the overall study found, with its caveats: In line with immunofluorescence CD3 counts, TCRbeta sequencing supported higher T cell infiltration in tumors compared with uninvolved lung tissue. Because different assays used different pieces of the same tissue, technical variation could not be distinguished from intratumor heterogeneity. TCR-derived T-cell fraction did not differ between the flow cytometry-defined immunotypes IM1 (good prognosis) and IM2 (poor prognosis). Assay coverage differed among patients according to how much tissue was available, so only a subset of the cohort had TCR sequencing.

Recombination connected TRBV6-5 to TRBJ1-1, with the D gene uncertain. The sequence derives from a human donor with non-small cell lung cancer. The source material was uninvolved lung tissue not adjacent to the tumor. The CDR3: CASSYLGYTEAFF. The nucleotide sequence is given as TGTGCCAGCAGTTACTTGGGCTACACTGAAGCTTTCTTT.